A selection of T cell receptor beta chains follows, all from one sample in a study of siplizumab effects on memory and regulatory T cells. TCRdb's table, derived via immunoSEQ multiplex PCR, lists solely in-frame clones and lacks some. Of over 100,000 clones listed, 93% are singletons. Sequencing was done on a sample of Tregs sorted from blood. The receptor source for this set is a human donor in good health. The CDR3 runs from the conserved cysteine through the conserved F or W. The D gene is left open where the match is weak.

DNA	CDR3	V	J	D	length
TGTGCCAGCAGTACAGGGATGCGCAATCAGCCCCAGCATTTT	CASSTGMRNQPQHF	TRBV6-5	TRBJ1-5	.	14
TGCGCCAGCAACTTTCCGGGCCTCACCCATGGCTACACCTTC	CASNFPGLTHGYTF	TRBV5-1	TRBJ1-2	.	14
TGTGCCAGCAGCGCAGCGTCCAGGGGAAGACCCGGTGGCTACACCTTC	CASSAASRGRPGGYTF	TRBV9	TRBJ1-2	.	16
TGTGCCAGCAGCTTGGAGGGGGGAAATGGCTACACCTTC	CASSLEGGNGYTF	TRBV5-5	TRBJ1-2	.	13
TGTGCCAGCAGTGAAATAGCGGGGGGGCCTGGGGAGCAGTTCTTC	CASSEIAGGPGEQFF	TRBV6-1	TRBJ2-1	TRBD2	15
TGCGCCAGCAGTCTCAACAATGAGCAGTTCTTC	CASSLNNEQFF	TRBV5-1	TRBJ2-1	.	11
TGTGCCAGCAGCTTGGCACTGTCCCCACTAGCGGGGGCGGGCTACAATGAGCAGTTCTTC	CASSLALSPLAGAGYNEQFF	TRBV5-5	TRBJ2-1	TRBD2	20
TGTGCCAGCAGCGGAGGGACAGTAAGGGTCACTGAAGCTTTCTTT	CASSGGTVRVTEAFF	TRBV2	TRBJ1-1	TRBD1	15
TGTGCCAGTGGGGTTAGCGGGAGGGTGCAAGAGACCCAGTACTTC	CASGVSGRVQETQYF	TRBV5-4	TRBJ2-5	TRBD2	15
TGTGCCAGCAGCTTGGGGTTAGGCAATCAGCCCCAGCATTTT	CASSLGLGNQPQHF	TRBV5-5	TRBJ1-5	.	14
TGTGCCAGCAGCCAAGAGACAGCATCCTACGAGCAGTACTTC	CASSQETASYEQYF	TRBV4-2	TRBJ2-7	.	14
TGTGCCACCGGGTTAGGGGCGAACACCGGGGAGCTGTTTTTT	CATGLGANTGELFF	TRBV6-6	TRBJ2-2	.	14
TGTGCCAGCAGCCAATATCGGTCGGGTTTCTGGGCCAACGTCCTGACTTTC	CASSQYRSGFWANVLTF	TRBV14	TRBJ2-6	.	17
TGTGCCTGGAGTGCCAGACTAGCGGGGTACAATGAGCAGTTCTTC	CAWSARLAGYNEQFF	TRBV30	TRBJ2-1	TRBD2	15
TGCAGCGTTCCCAGACAGGGCCTCTCCCGCTATGGCTACACCTTC	CSVPRQGLSRYGYTF	TRBV29-1	TRBJ1-2	TRBD1	15
TGTGCCAGCAGTCTCCGGGACACCTACGAGCAGTACTTC	CASSLRDTYEQYF	TRBV6-1	TRBJ2-7	.	13
TGTGCCAGCAGCGCCGAGGGGACAGCTTACAATGAGCAGTTCTTC	CASSAEGTAYNEQFF	TRBV7-3	TRBJ2-1	TRBD1	15